This T cell receptor beta chain is drawn from a study of blood T cell repertoires in COVID-19. Recruited during active infection, patients (from Seattle) were subsequently followed longitudinally. Looked up from germline, CDR1 is LGHDT and CDR2 is YNNKEL (reference sequence). The V gene end was trimmed by 4 bases and the J gene end by 4 bases; junction bases not matched to a gene: 10. The CDR3 is made up of 16 amino acids. Sequencing was performed with immunoSEQ multiplex PCR; in TCRdb, only in-frame clones are kept and a portion is missing. Here the sample spans over 150,000 clones, around 83% being singletons.

The sample consisted of peripheral blood. The chain couples TRBV3-1 (or the pseudogene TRBV3-2) to TRBJ1-2, with TRBD1 identical over 9 bases. The receptor comes from a woman aged 55-70 years with COVID-19, enrolled during active disease. CDR3 sequence (DNA): TGTGCCAGCAGCCTCCGGGACAGGGTATCGGGCTATGGCTACACCTTC. Translated, it gives CASSLRDRVSGYGYTF.